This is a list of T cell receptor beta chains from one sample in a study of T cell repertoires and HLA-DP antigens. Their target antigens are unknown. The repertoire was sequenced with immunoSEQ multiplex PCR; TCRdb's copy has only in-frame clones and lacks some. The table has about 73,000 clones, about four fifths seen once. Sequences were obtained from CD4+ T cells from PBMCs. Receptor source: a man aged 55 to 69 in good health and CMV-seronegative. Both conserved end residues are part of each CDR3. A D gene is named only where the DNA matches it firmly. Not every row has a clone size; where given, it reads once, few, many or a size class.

cdr3_nt: TGTGCCAGCAGCTTGTCGGGTTACACGAATGAGCAGTTCTTC
cdr3_aa: CASSLSGYTNEQFF
clone_size: NA
v_call: TRBV5-4
d_call: NA
cdr3_length: 14
j_call: TRBJ2-1

cdr3_nt: TGTGCCTGCCGAAGCGGGTCGGAAGGCTACACCTTC
cdr3_aa: CACRSGSEGYTF
clone_size: few
v_call: TRBV6-1
d_call: NA
cdr3_length: 12
j_call: TRBJ1-2

cdr3_nt: TGTGCCAGCAGTTTTGACGGGGTGACGCAGCCCCAGCATTTT
cdr3_aa: CASSFDGVTQPQHF
clone_size: once
v_call: TRBV27
d_call: NA
cdr3_length: 14
j_call: TRBJ1-5

cdr3_nt: TGTGCCAGCAGCCGGCCGCGAGGAGGGCAAGAGACCCAGTACTTC
cdr3_aa: CASSRPRGGQETQYF
clone_size: NA
v_call: TRBV28
d_call: NA
cdr3_length: 15
j_call: TRBJ2-5

cdr3_nt: TGTGCCAGCAGTTACTCAACGGGGAGAGATACGCAGTATTTT
cdr3_aa: CASSYSTGRDTQYF
clone_size: NA
v_call: TRBV6-5
d_call: NA
cdr3_length: 14
j_call: TRBJ2-3

cdr3_nt: TGTGCCAGCAGCCAAGAGGTGGTAGCGGGACCCGATGAGCAGTTCTTC
cdr3_aa: CASSQEVVAGPDEQFF
clone_size: NA
v_call: TRBV4-2
d_call: TRBD2
cdr3_length: 16
j_call: TRBJ2-1

cdr3_nt: TGCGCCAGCACCGAGGTACCGAACACCGGGGAGCTGTTTTTT
cdr3_aa: CASTEVPNTGELFF
clone_size: NA
v_call: TRBV5-1
d_call: NA
cdr3_length: 14
j_call: TRBJ2-2

cdr3_nt: TGTGCCAGCAGCTTAGGGGGACAGGGGGTATCCTATGGCTACACCTTC
cdr3_aa: CASSLGGQGVSYGYTF
clone_size: NA
v_call: TRBV7-2
d_call: TRBD1
cdr3_length: 16
j_call: TRBJ1-2

cdr3_nt: TGTGCCAGCAGCCCCGGGAGACAAGAGACCCAGTACTTC
cdr3_aa: CASSPGRQETQYF
clone_size: NA
v_call: TRBV11-1
d_call: NA
cdr3_length: 13
j_call: TRBJ2-5

cdr3_nt: TGCGCCAGCAGTCAGGCAGGGGCTGGCTACACCTTC
cdr3_aa: CASSQAGAGYTF
clone_size: NA
v_call: TRBV23-1
d_call: NA
cdr3_length: 12
j_call: TRBJ1-2

cdr3_nt: TGTGCCAGCTCACCATCCTCACTCGCCGGGACAAGGGGAGGGAGCACTGAAGCTTTCTTT
cdr3_aa: CASSPSSLAGTRGGSTEAFF
clone_size: NA
v_call: TRBV18
d_call: NA
cdr3_length: 20
j_call: TRBJ1-1

cdr3_nt: TGTGCCAGCTCCCCAGACCGCTACGAGCAGTACTTC
cdr3_aa: CASSPDRYEQYF
clone_size: NA
v_call: TRBV18
d_call: NA
cdr3_length: 12
j_call: TRBJ2-7

cdr3_nt: TGTGCCAGCAGCCGAGAACTAGCGGGAGCAGATACGCAGTATTTT
cdr3_aa: CASSRELAGADTQYF
clone_size: NA
v_call: TRBV6-5
d_call: TRBD2
cdr3_length: 15
j_call: TRBJ2-3

cdr3_nt: TGTGCCAGCAGTTCTGTGGGACAGGGATCCGATGAGCAGTTCTTC
cdr3_aa: CASSSVGQGSDEQFF
clone_size: once
v_call: TRBV6-5
d_call: TRBD1
cdr3_length: 15
j_call: TRBJ2-1

cdr3_nt: TGTGCCAGCAGTGGTACGAACCCGGAAGAGCAGTTCTTC
cdr3_aa: CASSGTNPEEQFF
clone_size: NA
v_call: TRBV6-4
d_call: NA
cdr3_length: 13
j_call: TRBJ2-1

cdr3_nt: TGCGCCAGCAGTGGAGGGGGATCCTACGAGCAGTACTTC
cdr3_aa: CASSGGGSYEQYF
clone_size: few
v_call: TRBV10-1
d_call: NA
cdr3_length: 13
j_call: TRBJ2-7

cdr3_nt: TGCGCCAGCAGTCACCGAACTAGAGGGGGCACAGATACGCAGTATTTT
cdr3_aa: CASSHRTRGGTDTQYF
clone_size: NA
v_call: TRBV5-1
d_call: NA
cdr3_length: 16
j_call: TRBJ2-3

cdr3_nt: TGTGCCAGCAGTGCTGAGCTCGCGACATCCGAAAAACTGTTTTTT
cdr3_aa: CASSAELATSEKLFF
clone_size: NA
v_call: TRBV2
d_call: NA
cdr3_length: 15
j_call: TRBJ1-4

cdr3_nt: TGTGCCAGCAGCCCGGGTATCGGCGGCTACACCTTC
cdr3_aa: CASSPGIGGYTF
clone_size: once
v_call: TRBV7-9
d_call: NA
cdr3_length: 12
j_call: TRBJ1-2

cdr3_nt: TGCGCCAGCAGCTTGCAGCGGGGGGGATCAACTAGCACAGATACGCAGTATTTT
cdr3_aa: CASSLQRGGSTSTDTQYF
clone_size: NA
v_call: TRBV5-1
d_call: TRBD2
cdr3_length: 18
j_call: TRBJ2-3

cdr3_nt: TGTGCCAGTAGTATCACTGGTGATACGCAGTATTTT
cdr3_aa: CASSITGDTQYF
clone_size: NA
v_call: TRBV19
d_call: NA
cdr3_length: 12
j_call: TRBJ2-3

cdr3_nt: TGCGCCAGCAGCCAAGATTTGGGGCAGGGAGCAGATACGCAGTATTTT
cdr3_aa: CASSQDLGQGADTQYF
clone_size: NA
v_call: TRBV4-3
d_call: NA
cdr3_length: 16
j_call: TRBJ2-3

cdr3_nt: TGCGCCAGCAGCGCCCGACAGGGGGACACTGAAGCTTTCTTT
cdr3_aa: CASSARQGDTEAFF
clone_size: few
v_call: TRBV5-1
d_call: TRBD1
cdr3_length: 14
j_call: TRBJ1-1

cdr3_nt: TGTGCCAGCAGTGATTGGGACAGGGGGAGACCAGATACGCAGTATTTT
cdr3_aa: CASSDWDRGRPDTQYF
clone_size: once
v_call: TRBV6-4
d_call: TRBD1
cdr3_length: 16
j_call: TRBJ2-3

cdr3_nt: TGCGCCAGCAGCTTGGTTTTCAGGGGCCGGGGCACTGAAGCTTTCTTT
cdr3_aa: CASSLVFRGRGTEAFF
clone_size: NA
v_call: TRBV5-1
d_call: NA
cdr3_length: 16
j_call: TRBJ1-1

cdr3_nt: TGTGCCAGTAGTATCCAGGGCAGGAGGTACGAGCAGTACTTC
cdr3_aa: CASSIQGRRYEQYF
clone_size: NA
v_call: TRBV19
d_call: NA
cdr3_length: 14
j_call: TRBJ2-7

cdr3_nt: TGCAGCGTTGCCGATTTGAAAGAGACCCAGTACTTC
cdr3_aa: CSVADLKETQYF
clone_size: NA
v_call: TRBV29-1
d_call: NA
cdr3_length: 12
j_call: TRBJ2-5

cdr3_nt: TGCGCCAGCAGCCGAACCACAGATACGCAGTATTTT
cdr3_aa: CASSRTTDTQYF
clone_size: NA
v_call: TRBV5-1
d_call: NA
cdr3_length: 12
j_call: TRBJ2-3